This is a list of T cell receptor beta chains from one sample in a study of cytomegalovirus exposure and HLA in healthy donors. The data were produced by immunoSEQ multiplex PCR, yet TCRdb's version contains in-frame clones alone and is incomplete. Here the sample spans about 200,000 clones, about three quarters being singletons. The specimen sequenced was PBMCs. These receptor sequences come from a man aged 40-50 years in good health and CMV-seronegative. Each CDR3 is given with its conserved first and last residue. D genes are given only for firm matches. A row's size may be missing; if present it is once, few, many or a size class.

CDR3	DNA	J	size	D	V
CASGLDSTSEFF	TGTGCTAGTGGTTTGGACTCGACTAGCGAGTTCTTC	TRBJ2-1	NA	TRBD2	TRBV12-5
CASRDRENTGELFF	TGCGCCAGCAGAGACAGGGAGAACACCGGGGAGCTGTTTTTT	TRBJ2-2	few	TRBD1	TRBV5-1
CASTGILYEQYF	TGTGCCAGCACCGGTATTCTCTACGAGCAGTACTTC	TRBJ2-7	NA	NA	TRBV7-9
CASSESRDSYGYTF	TGTGCCAGCTCAGAATCCCGGGACAGCTATGGCTACACCTTC	TRBJ1-2	NA	TRBD1	TRBV18
CASSLQGNNQPQHF	TGTGCCAGCAGCTTACAGGGTAACAATCAGCCCCAGCATTTT	TRBJ1-5	NA	NA	TRBV9
CASGLGRGGYGYTF	TGTGCCAGCGGGCTTGGACGGGGGGGGTATGGCTACACCTTC	TRBJ1-2	NA	NA	TRBV28
CAWSSQGSDEQYF	TGTGCCTGGAGCTCCCAGGGGTCCGACGAGCAGTACTTC	TRBJ2-7	once	NA	TRBV30
CASRPLESNQPQHF	TGTGCCAGCAGACCACTGGAGAGCAATCAGCCCCAGCATTTT	TRBJ1-5	NA	NA	TRBV6-5
CASSQDPAGRGNEQFF	TGCGCCAGCAGCCAAGATCCAGCGGGACGGGGCAATGAGCAGTTCTTC	TRBJ2-1	NA	TRBD2	TRBV4-1
CASSEGWTGSGYTF	TGTGCCAGCAGTGAGGGTTGGACAGGGAGCGGCTACACCTTC	TRBJ1-2	NA	TRBD1	TRBV6-1
CASSPGTATDTQYF	TGTGCCAGCAGTCCCGGGACAGCAACAGATACGCAGTATTTT	TRBJ2-3	NA	TRBD1	TRBV2
CASFSLDLQETQYF	TGTGCCAGCTTTTCCCTTGACTTACAAGAGACCCAGTACTTC	TRBJ2-5	NA	NA	TRBV5-6
CASSPDRKNTEAFF	TGTGCCAGCAGCCCGGACAGAAAGAACACTGAAGCTTTCTTT	TRBJ1-1	NA	NA	TRBV6-5
CASSEGGGAGDTQYF	TGTGCCAGCAGTGAAGGCGGGGGGGCAGGGGATACGCAGTATTTT	TRBJ2-3	NA	TRBD2	TRBV2
CASSHSPGQGEETQYF	TGTGCCAGCAGCCATTCACCGGGACAGGGAGAAGAGACCCAGTACTTC	TRBJ2-5	NA	TRBD1	TRBV7-9
CASSYGNRGYEQYF	TGTGCCAGCAGTTACGGGAACAGGGGATACGAGCAGTACTTC	TRBJ2-7	few	TRBD1	TRBV6-5
CASSQEVGGSYEQYF	TGCGCCAGCAGCCAAGAAGTGGGGGGGTCCTACGAGCAGTACTTC	TRBJ2-7	few	TRBD2	TRBV4-3
CASSLRGTYNEQFF	TGTGCCAGCAGCTTGAGGGGGACCTACAATGAGCAGTTCTTC	TRBJ2-1	NA	NA	TRBV5-6
CASSTGVSQPQHF	TGTGCCAGCAGCACCGGTGTTAGTCAGCCCCAGCATTTT	TRBJ1-5	few	NA	TRBV7-9
CASSKKGGGYGYTF	TGTGCCAGCAGCAAAAAGGGGGGAGGGTATGGCTACACCTTC	TRBJ1-2	NA	NA	TRBV21-1
CASSLGQGAEAFF	TGTGCCAGCAGTCTCGGACAGGGGGCTGAAGCTTTCTTT	TRBJ1-1	NA	TRBD1	TRBV6-4
CASSERPGVNTEAFF	TGTGCCAGCAGTGAACGCCCAGGGGTGAACACTGAAGCTTTCTTT	TRBJ1-1	NA	NA	TRBV6-1
CASSPTGPQGAGANVLTF	TGTGCCAGCTCACCAACCGGACCACAGGGGGCTGGGGCCAACGTCCTGACTTTC	TRBJ2-6	NA	TRBD1	TRBV18
CASSMARGRAEQYF	TGTGCCAGTAGTATGGCCAGGGGGCGAGCCGAGCAGTACTTC	TRBJ2-7	once	TRBD1	TRBV19
CASSLAGGWLPSNEQFF	TGCGCCAGCAGCTTGGCCGGGGGTTGGTTGCCTTCGAATGAGCAGTTCTTC	TRBJ2-1	NA	NA	TRBV5-1
CASSKDRVGRRSYEQYF	TGCGCCAGCAGCAAGGACAGGGTTGGTCGTCGATCCTACGAGCAGTACTTC	TRBJ2-7	NA	TRBD1	TRBV5-1
CASSARTSGRYEQYF	TGTGCCAGCAGTGCAAGGACTAGCGGGAGATACGAGCAGTACTTC	TRBJ2-7	NA	TRBD2	TRBV27
CASSPRGPGTEAFF	TGTGCCAGCAGCCCCAGAGGGCCGGGCACTGAAGCTTTCTTT	TRBJ1-1	NA	NA	TRBV7-3
CASSLVSQIYEQYF	TGTGCCAGCAGTTTGGTCAGTCAAATCTACGAGCAGTACTTC	TRBJ2-7	NA	NA	TRBV28
CASSVGTGGAGTEAFF	TGTGCCAGCAGTGTCGGGACAGGGGGCGCGGGGACTGAAGCTTTCTTT	TRBJ1-1	NA	TRBD1	TRBV6-1
CASNPTGGGNTGELFF	TGTGCCAGTAATCCCACGGGGGGAGGGAACACCGGGGAGCTGTTTTTT	TRBJ2-2	NA	TRBD2	TRBV19
CRAGDHYTGELFF	TGCAGAGCGGGAGACCATTACACCGGGGAGCTGTTTTTT	TRBJ2-2	few	TRBD2	TRBV29-1
CASARGLPNTGELFF	TGTGCCAGCGCCCGGGGACTACCTAACACCGGGGAGCTGTTTTTT	TRBJ2-2	NA	TRBD2	TRBV25-1
CASREDSDYNSPLHF	TGTGCCAGCAGAGAGGACAGCGATTATAATTCACCCCTCCACTTT	TRBJ1-6	NA	NA	TRBV2
CASSLASGGMNEQFF	TGTGCCAGCAGCTTAGCCTCCGGGGGGATGAATGAGCAGTTCTTC	TRBJ2-1	NA	TRBD2	TRBV11-2
CASSVWGLGDTDTQYF	TGTGCCAGCAGCGTATGGGGGCTGGGAGACACAGATACGCAGTATTTT	TRBJ2-3	NA	NA	TRBV9
CASSPLAGEAFF	TGTGCCAGCTCACCACTGGCTGGTGAAGCTTTCTTT	TRBJ1-1	NA	NA	TRBV18
CASSMNRGASPLHF	TGTGCCAGCAGTATGAACAGGGGCGCATCACCCCTCCACTTT	TRBJ1-6	NA	TRBD1	TRBV7-2
CSATTGIEQYF	TGCAGTGCTACGACAGGGATCGAGCAGTACTTC	TRBJ2-7	once	TRBD1	TRBV20-1
CASSPHPGQGANEQYF	TGTGCCAGCAGCCCCCATCCGGGACAGGGGGCGAACGAGCAGTACTTC	TRBJ2-7	NA	TRBD1	TRBV9
CASSPLGQGIPDTQYF	TGTGCCAGCTCACCACTAGGACAGGGGATACCAGATACGCAGTATTTT	TRBJ2-3	NA	TRBD1	TRBV18
CASSNGQYRTEAFF	TGTGCCAGCAGTAACGGACAATACAGGACTGAAGCTTTCTTT	TRBJ1-1	NA	NA	TRBV28
CASSLAGVHTEAFF	TGTGCCAGCAGCTTAGCGGGGGTTCACACTGAAGCTTTCTTT	TRBJ1-1	NA	NA	TRBV13
CASSLLQGYGYTF	TGTGCCAGCAGCCTACTGCAGGGGTATGGCTACACCTTC	TRBJ1-2	NA	NA	TRBV16
CASSLAGTGLYNEQFF	TGTGCCAGCAGCTTAGCGGGGACAGGGCTTTACAATGAGCAGTTCTTC	TRBJ2-1	NA	TRBD1	TRBV11-3
CASSVGRNSNQPQHF	TGTGCCAGCAGCGTAGGGAGAAATAGCAATCAGCCCCAGCATTTT	TRBJ1-5	few	NA	TRBV9
CAISEGGASSYEQYF	TGTGCCATCAGTGAGGGGGGGGCTAGCAGCTACGAGCAGTACTTC	TRBJ2-7	NA	NA	TRBV10-3
CASSLWEQGATEAFF	TGTGCCAGCAGCCTATGGGAACAGGGGGCCACTGAAGCTTTCTTT	TRBJ1-1	NA	TRBD1	TRBV5-4
CSVRGTIQETQYF	TGCAGCGTCCGGGGGACTATCCAAGAGACCCAGTACTTC	TRBJ2-5	NA	TRBD2	TRBV29-1
CASSIQAPGNTIYF	TGTGCCAGCAGTATACAGGCACCTGGAAACACCATATATTTT	TRBJ1-3	NA	NA	TRBV2
CASSQDQAGTGELFF	TGTGCCAGCAGCCAAGATCAAGCGGGCACCGGGGAGCTGTTTTTT	TRBJ2-2	NA	NA	TRBV4-2
CASSDRDRGSYEQYF	TGCGCCAGCAGCGACCGGGACAGGGGATCATACGAGCAGTACTTC	TRBJ2-7	NA	TRBD1	TRBV5-1
CASSPIGGAGTEAFF	TGCGCCAGCAGCCCAATTGGAGGGGCCGGAACTGAAGCTTTCTTT	TRBJ1-1	few	NA	TRBV4-3
CASSLGTVGNEQFF	TGTGCCAGCAGCTTAGGGACAGTCGGGAATGAGCAGTTCTTC	TRBJ2-1	NA	TRBD1	TRBV7-3
CASSEGTGVRETQYF	TGTGCCAGCAGCGAGGGAACAGGGGTCCGAGAGACCCAGTACTTC	TRBJ2-5	NA	TRBD1	TRBV9
CASSYKRARWEYF	TGTGCCAGCAGTTACAAGAGGGCGAGATGGGAGTACTTC	TRBJ2-7	few	NA	TRBV6-7